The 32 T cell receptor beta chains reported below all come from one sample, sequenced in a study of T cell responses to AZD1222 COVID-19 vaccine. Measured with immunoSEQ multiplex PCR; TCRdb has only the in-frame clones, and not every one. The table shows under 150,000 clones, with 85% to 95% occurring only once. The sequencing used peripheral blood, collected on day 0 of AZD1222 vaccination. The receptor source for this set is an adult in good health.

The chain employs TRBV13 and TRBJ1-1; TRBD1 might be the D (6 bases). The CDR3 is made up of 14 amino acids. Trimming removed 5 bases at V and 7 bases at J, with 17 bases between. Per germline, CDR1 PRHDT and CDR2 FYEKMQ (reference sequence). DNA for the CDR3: TGTGCCAGCAGCCAGCTAGGGGAAGGGGGTGAAGCTTTCTTT. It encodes CASSQLGEGGEAFF.

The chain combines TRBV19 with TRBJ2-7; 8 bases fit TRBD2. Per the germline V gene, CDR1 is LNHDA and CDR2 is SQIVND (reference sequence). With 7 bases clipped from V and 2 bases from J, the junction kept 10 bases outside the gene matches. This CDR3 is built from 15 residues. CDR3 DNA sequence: TGTGCCAGTACTGAGGGCGGGAGGCCCCCCTACGAGCAGTACTTC. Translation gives CASTEGGRPPYEQYF.

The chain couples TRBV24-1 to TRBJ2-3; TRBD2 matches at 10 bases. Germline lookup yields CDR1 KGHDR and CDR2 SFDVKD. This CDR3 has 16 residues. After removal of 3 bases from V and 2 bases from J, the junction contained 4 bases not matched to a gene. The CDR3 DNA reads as TGTGCCACCAGTGATCCTAGCGGGGGCTCCACAGATACGCAGTATTTT. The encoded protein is CATSDPSGGSTDTQYF.

CDR3 sequence: CASSLVTTGYGYTF. The CDR3 DNA is TGTGCCAGCAGCTTAGTGACGACGGGATATGGCTACACCTTC. This chain joins TRBV7-2 and TRBJ1-2; D not certain. The CDR3 loop spans 14 amino acids. The ends were cut back, 1 base at V and 5 bases at J, with 11 bases in the middle. Germline V gene lookup returns CDR1 SGHTA and CDR2 FQGNSA.

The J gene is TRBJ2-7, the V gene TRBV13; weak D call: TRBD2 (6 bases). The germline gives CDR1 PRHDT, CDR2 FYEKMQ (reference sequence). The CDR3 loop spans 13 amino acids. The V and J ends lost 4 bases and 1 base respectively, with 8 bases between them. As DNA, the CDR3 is TGTGCCAGCAGCTACCGGGGGTCCTACGAGCAGTACTTC. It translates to CASSYRGSYEQYF.

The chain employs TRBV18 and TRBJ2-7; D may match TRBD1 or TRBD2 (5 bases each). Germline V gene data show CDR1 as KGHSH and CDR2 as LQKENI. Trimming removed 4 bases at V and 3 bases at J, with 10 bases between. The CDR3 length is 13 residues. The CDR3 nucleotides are TGTGCCAGCTCACAGGGACCTTACTACGAGCAGTACTTC. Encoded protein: CASSQGPYYEQYF.

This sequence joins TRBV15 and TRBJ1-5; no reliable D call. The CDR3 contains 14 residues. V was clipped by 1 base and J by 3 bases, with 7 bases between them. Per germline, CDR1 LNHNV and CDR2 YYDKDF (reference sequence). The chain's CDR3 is CATSRGGNNQPQHF. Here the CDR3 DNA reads TGTGCCACCAGCAGAGGCGGGAACAATCAGCCCCAGCATTTT.

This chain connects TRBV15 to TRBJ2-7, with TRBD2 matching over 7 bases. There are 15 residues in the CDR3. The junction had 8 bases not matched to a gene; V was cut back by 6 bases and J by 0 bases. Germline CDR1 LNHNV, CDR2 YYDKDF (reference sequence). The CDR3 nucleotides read TGTGCCACCAGAGAGGGCGGGAGCAGCTCCTACGAGCAGTACTTC. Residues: CATREGGSSSYEQYF.

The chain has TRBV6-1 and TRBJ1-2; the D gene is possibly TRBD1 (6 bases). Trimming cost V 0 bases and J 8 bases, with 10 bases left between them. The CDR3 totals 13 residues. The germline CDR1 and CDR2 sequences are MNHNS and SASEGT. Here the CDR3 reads CASSEANRGGYTF. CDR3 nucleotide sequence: TGTGCCAGCAGTGAAGCGAATAGGGGGGGCTACACCTTC.

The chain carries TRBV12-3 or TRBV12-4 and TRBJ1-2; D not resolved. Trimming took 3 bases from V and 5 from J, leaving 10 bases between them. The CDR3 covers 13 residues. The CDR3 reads CASSFMAGYGYTF. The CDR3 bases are TGTGCCAGCAGTTTTATGGCAGGATATGGCTACACCTTC.

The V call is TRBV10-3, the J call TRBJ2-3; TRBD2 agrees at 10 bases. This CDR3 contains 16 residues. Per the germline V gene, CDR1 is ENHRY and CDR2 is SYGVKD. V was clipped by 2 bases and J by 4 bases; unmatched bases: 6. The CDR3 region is CAISESLAGVSDTQYF. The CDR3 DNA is TGTGCCATCAGTGAGAGTCTAGCGGGAGTTTCAGATACGCAGTATTTT.

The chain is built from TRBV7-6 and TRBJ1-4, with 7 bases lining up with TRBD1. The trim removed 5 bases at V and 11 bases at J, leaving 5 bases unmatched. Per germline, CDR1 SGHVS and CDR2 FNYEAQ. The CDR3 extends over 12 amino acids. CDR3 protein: CASSPLQGKLFF. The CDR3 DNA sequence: TGTGCCAGCAGCCCCCTACAGGGGAAACTGTTTTTT.

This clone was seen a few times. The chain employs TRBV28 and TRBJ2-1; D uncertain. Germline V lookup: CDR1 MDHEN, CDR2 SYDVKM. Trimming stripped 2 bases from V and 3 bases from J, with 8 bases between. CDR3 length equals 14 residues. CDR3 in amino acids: CASSLGLDYNEQFF. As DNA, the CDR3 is TGTGCCAGCAGTTTAGGGTTAGACTACAATGAGCAGTTCTTC.

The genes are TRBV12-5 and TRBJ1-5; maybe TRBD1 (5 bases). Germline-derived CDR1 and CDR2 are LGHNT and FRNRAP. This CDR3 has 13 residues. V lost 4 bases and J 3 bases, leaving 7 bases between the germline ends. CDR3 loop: CASGSGYNQPQHF. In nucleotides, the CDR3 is TGTGCTAGTGGTTCAGGGTACAATCAGCCCCAGCATTTT.

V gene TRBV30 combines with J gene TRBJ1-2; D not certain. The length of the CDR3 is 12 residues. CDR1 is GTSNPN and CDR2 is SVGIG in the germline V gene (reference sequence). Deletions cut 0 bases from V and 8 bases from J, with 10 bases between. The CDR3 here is CAWSVLGWGYTF. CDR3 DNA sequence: TGTGCCTGGAGTGTACTGGGGTGGGGCTACACCTTC.

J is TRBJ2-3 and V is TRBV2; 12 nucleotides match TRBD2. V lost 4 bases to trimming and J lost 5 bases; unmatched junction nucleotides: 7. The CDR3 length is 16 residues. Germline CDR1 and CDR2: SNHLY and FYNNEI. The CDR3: CASSGRTSGTGDTQYF. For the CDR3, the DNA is TGTGCCAGCAGTGGTCGGACTAGCGGGACGGGAGATACGCAGTATTTT.

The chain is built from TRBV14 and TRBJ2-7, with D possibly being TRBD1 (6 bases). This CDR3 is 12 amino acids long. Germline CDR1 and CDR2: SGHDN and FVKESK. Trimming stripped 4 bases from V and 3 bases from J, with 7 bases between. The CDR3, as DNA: TGTGCCAGCAGCCTACAGGGCTACGAGCAGTACTTC. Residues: CASSLQGYEQYF.

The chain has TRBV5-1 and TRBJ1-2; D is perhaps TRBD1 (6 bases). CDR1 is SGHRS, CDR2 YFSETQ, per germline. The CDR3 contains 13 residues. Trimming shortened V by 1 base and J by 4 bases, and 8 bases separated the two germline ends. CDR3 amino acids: CASSLTGSYGYTF. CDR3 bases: TGCGCCAGCAGCTTGACAGGGAGCTATGGCTACACCTTC.

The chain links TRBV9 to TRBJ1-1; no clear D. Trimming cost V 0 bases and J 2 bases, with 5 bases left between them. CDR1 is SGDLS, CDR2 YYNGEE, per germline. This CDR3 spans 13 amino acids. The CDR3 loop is CASSVGHNTEAFF. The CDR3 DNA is TGTGCCAGCAGCGTAGGCCATAACACTGAAGCTTTCTTT.

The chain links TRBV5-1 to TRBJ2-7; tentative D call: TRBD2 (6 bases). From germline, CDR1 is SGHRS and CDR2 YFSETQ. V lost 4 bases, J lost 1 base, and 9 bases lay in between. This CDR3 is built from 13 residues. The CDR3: CASSEGTSYEQYF. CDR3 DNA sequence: TGCGCCAGCAGCGAAGGGACTTCCTACGAGCAGTACTTC. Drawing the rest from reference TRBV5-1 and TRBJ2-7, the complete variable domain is KAGVTQTPRYLIKTRGQQVTLSCSPISGHRSVSWYQQTPGQGLQFLFEYFSETQRNKGNFPGRFSGRQFSNSRSEMNVSTLELGDSALYLCASSEGTSYEQYFGPGTRLTVT.

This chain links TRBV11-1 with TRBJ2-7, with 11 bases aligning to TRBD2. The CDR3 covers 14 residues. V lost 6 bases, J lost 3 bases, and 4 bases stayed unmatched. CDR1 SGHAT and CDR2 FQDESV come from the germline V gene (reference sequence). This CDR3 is CASSILAGVYEQYF. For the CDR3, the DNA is TGTGCCAGCAGTATACTAGCGGGAGTCTACGAGCAGTACTTC.

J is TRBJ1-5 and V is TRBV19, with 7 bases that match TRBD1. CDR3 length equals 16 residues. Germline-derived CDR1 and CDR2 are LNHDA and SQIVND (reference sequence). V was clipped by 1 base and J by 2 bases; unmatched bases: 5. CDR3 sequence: CASSIGPGGGNQPQHF. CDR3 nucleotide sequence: TGTGCCAGTAGTATAGGCCCAGGGGGAGGCAATCAGCCCCAGCATTTT.

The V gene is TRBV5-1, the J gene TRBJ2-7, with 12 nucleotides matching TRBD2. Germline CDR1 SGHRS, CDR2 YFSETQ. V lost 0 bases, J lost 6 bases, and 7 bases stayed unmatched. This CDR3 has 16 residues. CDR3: CASSLAGLAGTGEQYF. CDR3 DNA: TGCGCCAGCAGCTTGGCGGGACTAGCGGGTACCGGCGAGCAGTACTTC.

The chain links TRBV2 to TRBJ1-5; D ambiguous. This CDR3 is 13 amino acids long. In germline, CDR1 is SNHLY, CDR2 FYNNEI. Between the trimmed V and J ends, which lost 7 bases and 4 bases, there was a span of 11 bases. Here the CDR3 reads CASKRDNNQPQHF. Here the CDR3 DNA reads TGTGCCAGCAAACGCGATAATAATCAGCCCCAGCATTTT.

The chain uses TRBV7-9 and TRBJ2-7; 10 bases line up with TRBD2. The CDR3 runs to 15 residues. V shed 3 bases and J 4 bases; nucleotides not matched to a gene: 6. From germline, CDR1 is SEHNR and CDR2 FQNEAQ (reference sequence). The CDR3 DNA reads TGTGCCAGCAGCTTTGAAAGCGGGAGGGCTTACGAGCAGTACTTC. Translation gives CASSFESGRAYEQYF.

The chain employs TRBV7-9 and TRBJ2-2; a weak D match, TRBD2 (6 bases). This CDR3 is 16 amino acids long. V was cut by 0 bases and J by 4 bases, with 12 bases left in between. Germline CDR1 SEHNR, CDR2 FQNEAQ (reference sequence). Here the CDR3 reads CASSLAYPGSTGELFF. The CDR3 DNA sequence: TGTGCCAGCAGCTTAGCTTACCCCGGGAGCACCGGGGAGCTGTTTTTT.

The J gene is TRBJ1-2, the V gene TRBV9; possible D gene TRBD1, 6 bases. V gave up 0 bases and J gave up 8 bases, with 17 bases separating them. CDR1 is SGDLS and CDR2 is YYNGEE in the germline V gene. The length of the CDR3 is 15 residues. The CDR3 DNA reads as TGTGCCAGCAGCGTAGGAGTAGGAACAGGGTCGGGCTACACCTTC. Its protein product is CASSVGVGTGSGYTF.

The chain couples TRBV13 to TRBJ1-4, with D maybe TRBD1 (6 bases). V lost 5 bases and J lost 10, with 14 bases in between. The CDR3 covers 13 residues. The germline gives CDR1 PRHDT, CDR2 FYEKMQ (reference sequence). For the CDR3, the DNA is TGTGCCAGCAGCGAAGGAACAGGGCGAAAACTGTTTTTT. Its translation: CASSEGTGRKLFF.

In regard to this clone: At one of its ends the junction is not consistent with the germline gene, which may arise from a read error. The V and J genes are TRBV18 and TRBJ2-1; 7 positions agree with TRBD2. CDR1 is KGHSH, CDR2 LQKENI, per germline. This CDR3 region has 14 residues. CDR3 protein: CATSRWGGDNEQFF. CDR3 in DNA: TGTGCCACCTCACGGTGGGGGGGAGACAATGAGCAGTTCTTC. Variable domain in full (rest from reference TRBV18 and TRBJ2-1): NAGVMQNPRHLVRRRGQEARLRCSPMKGHSHVYWYRQLPEEGLKFMVYLQKENIIDESGMPKERFSAEFPKEGPSILRIQQVVRGDSAAYFCATSRWGGDNEQFFGPGTRLTVL.

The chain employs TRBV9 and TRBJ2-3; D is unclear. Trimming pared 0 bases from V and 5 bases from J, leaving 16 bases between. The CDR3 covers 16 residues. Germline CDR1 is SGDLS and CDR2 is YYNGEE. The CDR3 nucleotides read TGTGCCAGCAGCGTAGCCTCCCGAGGCCTCGGAGATACGCAGTATTTT. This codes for CASSVASRGLGDTQYF.

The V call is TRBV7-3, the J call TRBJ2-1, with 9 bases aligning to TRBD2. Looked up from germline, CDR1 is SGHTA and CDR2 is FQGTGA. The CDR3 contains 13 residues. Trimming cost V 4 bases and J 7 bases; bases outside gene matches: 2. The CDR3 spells CASSSTSGNEQFF. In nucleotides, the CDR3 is TGTGCCAGCAGCTCGACTAGCGGAAATGAGCAGTTCTTC.

Written as DNA, the CDR3 is TGTGCCAGCAGCTTAGAGCACTCTGGAAACACCATATATTTT. It is translated as CASSLEHSGNTIYF. The chain couples TRBV7-8 to TRBJ1-3; D gene ambiguous. The V gene lost 1 base and the J gene lost 0 bases, with 4 bases spanning the gap. The CDR3 covers 14 residues. Germline CDR1 and CDR2: SGHVS and FQNEAQ.